This TCR beta chain came from a study of blood T cells in healthy people across ages. On the study more broadly: Template switching retrieved approximately one barcoded beta molecule for each two T cells.

Deletions cut 4 bases from V and 6 bases from J, with 14 bases between. The CDR3 loop spans 14 amino acids. General study findings and limits: Possibly, changes in expanded clonotypes were confounded because donor CMV status was unknown.

The use of a sample-barcoded 5' primer and a J-beta primer mix characterized a second PCR of roughly 7 to 11 cycles. TCRdb independently ran MiXCR on the 5' RACE reads; one entry per CDR3 protein. In the table there are hundreds of thousands of distinct CDR3 sequences, roughly half of which are singletons. Around 9 milliliters of peripheral blood were drawn from each donor into EDTA-treated tubes. A remark on this clonotype: Its antigen is currently unknown.

This sequence was found in a man aged 60 to 69 in good health. The sequencing input was blood. V usage is TRBV12-3 or TRBV12-4 and J usage is TRBJ2-3, with D perhaps matching TRBD2 (6 bases). The CDR3 here is CASSSRRAGDTQYF. The CDR3 DNA is TGTGCCAGCAGTTCTCGGAGGGCCGGTGATACGCAGTATTTT.